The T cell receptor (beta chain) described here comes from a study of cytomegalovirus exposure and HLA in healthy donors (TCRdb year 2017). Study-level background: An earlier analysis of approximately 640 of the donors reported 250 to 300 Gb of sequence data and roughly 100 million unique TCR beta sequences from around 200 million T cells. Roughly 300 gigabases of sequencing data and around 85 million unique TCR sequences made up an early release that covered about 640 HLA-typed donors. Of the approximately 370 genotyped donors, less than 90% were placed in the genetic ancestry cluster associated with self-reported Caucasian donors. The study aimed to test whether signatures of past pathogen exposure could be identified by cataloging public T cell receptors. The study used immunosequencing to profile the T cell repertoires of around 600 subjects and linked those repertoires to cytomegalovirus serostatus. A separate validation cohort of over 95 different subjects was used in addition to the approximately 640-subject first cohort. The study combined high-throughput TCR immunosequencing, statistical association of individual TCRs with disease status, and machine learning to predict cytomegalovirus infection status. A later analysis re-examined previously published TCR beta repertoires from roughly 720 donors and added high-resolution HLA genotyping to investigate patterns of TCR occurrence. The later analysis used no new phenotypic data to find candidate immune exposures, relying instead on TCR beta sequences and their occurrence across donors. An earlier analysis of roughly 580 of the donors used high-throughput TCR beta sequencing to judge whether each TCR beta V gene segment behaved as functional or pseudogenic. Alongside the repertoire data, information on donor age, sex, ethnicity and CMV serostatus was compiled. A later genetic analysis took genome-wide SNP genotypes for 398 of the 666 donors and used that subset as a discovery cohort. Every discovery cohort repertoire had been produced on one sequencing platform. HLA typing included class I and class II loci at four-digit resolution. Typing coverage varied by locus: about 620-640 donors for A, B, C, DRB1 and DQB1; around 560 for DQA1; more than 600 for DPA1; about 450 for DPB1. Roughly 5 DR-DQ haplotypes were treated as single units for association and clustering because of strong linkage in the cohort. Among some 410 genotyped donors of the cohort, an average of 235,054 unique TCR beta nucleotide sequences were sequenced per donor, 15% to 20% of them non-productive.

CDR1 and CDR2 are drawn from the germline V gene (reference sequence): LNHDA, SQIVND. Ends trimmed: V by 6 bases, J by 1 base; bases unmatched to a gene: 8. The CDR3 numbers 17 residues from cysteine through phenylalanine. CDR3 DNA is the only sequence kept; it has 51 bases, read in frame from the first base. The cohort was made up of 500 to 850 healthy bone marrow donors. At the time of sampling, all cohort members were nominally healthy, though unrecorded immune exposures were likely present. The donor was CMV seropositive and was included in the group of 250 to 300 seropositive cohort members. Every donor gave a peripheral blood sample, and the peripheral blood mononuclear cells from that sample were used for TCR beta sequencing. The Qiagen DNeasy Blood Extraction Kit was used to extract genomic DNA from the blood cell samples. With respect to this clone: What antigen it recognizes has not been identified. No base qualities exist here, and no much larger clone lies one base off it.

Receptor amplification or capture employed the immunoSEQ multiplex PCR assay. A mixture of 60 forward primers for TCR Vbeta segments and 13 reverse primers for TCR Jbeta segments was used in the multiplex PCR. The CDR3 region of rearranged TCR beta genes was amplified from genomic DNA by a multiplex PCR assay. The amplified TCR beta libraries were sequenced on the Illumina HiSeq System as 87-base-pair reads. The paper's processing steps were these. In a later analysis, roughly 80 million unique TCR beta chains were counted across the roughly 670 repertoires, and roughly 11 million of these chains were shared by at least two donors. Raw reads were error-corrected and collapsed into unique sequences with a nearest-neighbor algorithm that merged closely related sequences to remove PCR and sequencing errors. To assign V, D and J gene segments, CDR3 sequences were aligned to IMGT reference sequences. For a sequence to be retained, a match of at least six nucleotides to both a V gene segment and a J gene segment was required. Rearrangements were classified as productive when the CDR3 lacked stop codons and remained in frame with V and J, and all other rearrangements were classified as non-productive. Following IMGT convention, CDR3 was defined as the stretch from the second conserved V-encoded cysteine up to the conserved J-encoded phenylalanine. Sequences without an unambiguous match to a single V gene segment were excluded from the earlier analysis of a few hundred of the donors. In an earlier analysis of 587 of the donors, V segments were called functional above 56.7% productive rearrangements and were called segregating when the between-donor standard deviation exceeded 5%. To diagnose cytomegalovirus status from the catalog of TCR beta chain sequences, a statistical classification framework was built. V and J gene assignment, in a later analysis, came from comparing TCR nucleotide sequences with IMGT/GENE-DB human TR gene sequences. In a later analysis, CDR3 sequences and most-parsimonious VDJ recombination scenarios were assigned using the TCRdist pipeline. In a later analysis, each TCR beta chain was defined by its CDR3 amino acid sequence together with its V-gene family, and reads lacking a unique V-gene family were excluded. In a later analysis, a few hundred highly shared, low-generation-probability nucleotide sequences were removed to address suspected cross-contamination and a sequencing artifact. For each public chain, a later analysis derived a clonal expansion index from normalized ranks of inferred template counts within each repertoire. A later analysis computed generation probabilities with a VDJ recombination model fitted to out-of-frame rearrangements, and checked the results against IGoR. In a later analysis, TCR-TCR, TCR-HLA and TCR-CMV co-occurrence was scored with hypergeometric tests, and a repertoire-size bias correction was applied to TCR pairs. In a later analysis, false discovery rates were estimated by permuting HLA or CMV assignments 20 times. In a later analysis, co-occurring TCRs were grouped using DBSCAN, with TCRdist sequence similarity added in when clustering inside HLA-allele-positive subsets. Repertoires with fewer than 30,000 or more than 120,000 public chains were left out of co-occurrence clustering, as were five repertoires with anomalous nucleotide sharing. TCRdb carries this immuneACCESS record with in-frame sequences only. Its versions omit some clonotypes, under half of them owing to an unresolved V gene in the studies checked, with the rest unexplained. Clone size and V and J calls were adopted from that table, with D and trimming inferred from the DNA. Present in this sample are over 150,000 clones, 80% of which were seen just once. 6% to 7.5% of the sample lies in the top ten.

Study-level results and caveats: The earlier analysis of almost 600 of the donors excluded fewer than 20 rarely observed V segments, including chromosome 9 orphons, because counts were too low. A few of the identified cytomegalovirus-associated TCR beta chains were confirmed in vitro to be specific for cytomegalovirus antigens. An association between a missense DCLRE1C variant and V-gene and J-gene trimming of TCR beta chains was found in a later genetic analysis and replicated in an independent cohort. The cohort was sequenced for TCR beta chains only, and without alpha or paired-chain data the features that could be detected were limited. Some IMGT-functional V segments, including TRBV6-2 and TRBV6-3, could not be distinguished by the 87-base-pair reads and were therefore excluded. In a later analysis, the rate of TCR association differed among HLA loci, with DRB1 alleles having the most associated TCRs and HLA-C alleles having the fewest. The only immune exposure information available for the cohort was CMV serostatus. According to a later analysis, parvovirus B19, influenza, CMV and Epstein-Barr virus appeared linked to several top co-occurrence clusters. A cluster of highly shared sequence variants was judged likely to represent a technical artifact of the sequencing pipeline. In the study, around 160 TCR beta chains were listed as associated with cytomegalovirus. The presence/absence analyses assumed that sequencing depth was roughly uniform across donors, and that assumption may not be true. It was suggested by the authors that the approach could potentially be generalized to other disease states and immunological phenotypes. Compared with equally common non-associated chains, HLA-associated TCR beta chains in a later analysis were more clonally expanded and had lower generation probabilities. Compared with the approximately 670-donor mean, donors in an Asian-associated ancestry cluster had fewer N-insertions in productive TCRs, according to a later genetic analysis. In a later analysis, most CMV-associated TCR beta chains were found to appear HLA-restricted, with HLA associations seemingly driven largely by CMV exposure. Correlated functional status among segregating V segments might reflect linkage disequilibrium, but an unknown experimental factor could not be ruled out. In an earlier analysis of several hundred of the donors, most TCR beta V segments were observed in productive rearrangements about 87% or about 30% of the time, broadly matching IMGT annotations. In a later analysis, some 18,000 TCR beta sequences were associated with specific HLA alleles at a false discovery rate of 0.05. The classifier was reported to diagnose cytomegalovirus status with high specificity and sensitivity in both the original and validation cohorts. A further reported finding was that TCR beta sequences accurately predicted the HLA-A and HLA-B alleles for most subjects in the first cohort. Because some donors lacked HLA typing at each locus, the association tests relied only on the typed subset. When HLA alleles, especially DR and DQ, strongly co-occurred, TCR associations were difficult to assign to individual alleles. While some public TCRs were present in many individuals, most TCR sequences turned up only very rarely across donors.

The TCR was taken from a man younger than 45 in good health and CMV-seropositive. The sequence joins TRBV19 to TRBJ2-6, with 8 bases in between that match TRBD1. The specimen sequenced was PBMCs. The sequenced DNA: TGTGCCAGTAGGATACAGGGGGGCAATTCTGGGGCCAACGTCCTGACTTTC. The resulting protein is CASRIQGGNSGANVLTF.